This T cell receptor beta chain was profiled in a study of identical twins. Whole-study results and caveats: Beta out-of-frame twin sharing showed a weaker excess. Models predicted too little out-of-frame TCR alpha sharing in monozygotic twins.

V shed 5 bases, J shed 8 bases, and the junction held 15 bases outside the gene matches. Per the germline V gene, CDR1 is SGHRS and CDR2 is YFSETQ. The CDR3 is made up of 15 amino acids. A note on this clonotype: The antigen is not known.

With no exceptions, donors were healthy Caucasians. Addition of a universal primer site occurred through template switching, and cDNA carried unique molecular identifiers. TCRdb re-called the 5' RACE reads through MiXCR, storing one row per CDR3 protein. Seen here are about 340,000 distinct CDR3 sequences, 9% observed once, and the top ten hold roughly 9%. The sequenced sample was naive T cells sorted from blood. This clonotype originated in a woman aged 45-65 years in good health. The chain employs TRBV5-1 and TRBJ1-1; 7 bases fit TRBD1. The CDR3 DNA sequence: TGCGCCAGCAGTTTACCGGGACAGAGGATGTTAGAAGCTTTCTTT. It encodes CASSLPGQRMLEAFF.